This TCR beta chain was documented in a study of T cell clonality in common variable immunodeficiency. Method: immunoSEQ multiplex PCR; TCRdb's copy keeps in-frame clones and lacks some. The sample has about 40,000 clones, none seen only once. This clone was counted many times. Its antigen is undetermined. The CDR3 end falls 3 residues outside the read, so it is completed with the germline J gene. Germline lookup yields CDR1 MNHEY and CDR2 SVGEGT. The CDR3 has 14 amino acids. The ends lost 5 bases at V and 4 bases at J; junction bases unmatched: 5. General observations from the study: TCRbeta clonality was increased in CVID versus healthy controls.

The origin of this receptor is a person between 18 and 75 years old in good health. The V and J genes are TRBV6-2 or TRBV6-3 and TRBJ2-3; TRBD1 matches at 8 bases. Specimen: peripheral blood mononuclear cells. CDR3 DNA (partial): TGTGCCAGCAGTGGACAGGGAGTTCCAGATACG. This translates into CASSGQGVPDT. The CDR3 reads in full as CASSGQGVPDTQYF.